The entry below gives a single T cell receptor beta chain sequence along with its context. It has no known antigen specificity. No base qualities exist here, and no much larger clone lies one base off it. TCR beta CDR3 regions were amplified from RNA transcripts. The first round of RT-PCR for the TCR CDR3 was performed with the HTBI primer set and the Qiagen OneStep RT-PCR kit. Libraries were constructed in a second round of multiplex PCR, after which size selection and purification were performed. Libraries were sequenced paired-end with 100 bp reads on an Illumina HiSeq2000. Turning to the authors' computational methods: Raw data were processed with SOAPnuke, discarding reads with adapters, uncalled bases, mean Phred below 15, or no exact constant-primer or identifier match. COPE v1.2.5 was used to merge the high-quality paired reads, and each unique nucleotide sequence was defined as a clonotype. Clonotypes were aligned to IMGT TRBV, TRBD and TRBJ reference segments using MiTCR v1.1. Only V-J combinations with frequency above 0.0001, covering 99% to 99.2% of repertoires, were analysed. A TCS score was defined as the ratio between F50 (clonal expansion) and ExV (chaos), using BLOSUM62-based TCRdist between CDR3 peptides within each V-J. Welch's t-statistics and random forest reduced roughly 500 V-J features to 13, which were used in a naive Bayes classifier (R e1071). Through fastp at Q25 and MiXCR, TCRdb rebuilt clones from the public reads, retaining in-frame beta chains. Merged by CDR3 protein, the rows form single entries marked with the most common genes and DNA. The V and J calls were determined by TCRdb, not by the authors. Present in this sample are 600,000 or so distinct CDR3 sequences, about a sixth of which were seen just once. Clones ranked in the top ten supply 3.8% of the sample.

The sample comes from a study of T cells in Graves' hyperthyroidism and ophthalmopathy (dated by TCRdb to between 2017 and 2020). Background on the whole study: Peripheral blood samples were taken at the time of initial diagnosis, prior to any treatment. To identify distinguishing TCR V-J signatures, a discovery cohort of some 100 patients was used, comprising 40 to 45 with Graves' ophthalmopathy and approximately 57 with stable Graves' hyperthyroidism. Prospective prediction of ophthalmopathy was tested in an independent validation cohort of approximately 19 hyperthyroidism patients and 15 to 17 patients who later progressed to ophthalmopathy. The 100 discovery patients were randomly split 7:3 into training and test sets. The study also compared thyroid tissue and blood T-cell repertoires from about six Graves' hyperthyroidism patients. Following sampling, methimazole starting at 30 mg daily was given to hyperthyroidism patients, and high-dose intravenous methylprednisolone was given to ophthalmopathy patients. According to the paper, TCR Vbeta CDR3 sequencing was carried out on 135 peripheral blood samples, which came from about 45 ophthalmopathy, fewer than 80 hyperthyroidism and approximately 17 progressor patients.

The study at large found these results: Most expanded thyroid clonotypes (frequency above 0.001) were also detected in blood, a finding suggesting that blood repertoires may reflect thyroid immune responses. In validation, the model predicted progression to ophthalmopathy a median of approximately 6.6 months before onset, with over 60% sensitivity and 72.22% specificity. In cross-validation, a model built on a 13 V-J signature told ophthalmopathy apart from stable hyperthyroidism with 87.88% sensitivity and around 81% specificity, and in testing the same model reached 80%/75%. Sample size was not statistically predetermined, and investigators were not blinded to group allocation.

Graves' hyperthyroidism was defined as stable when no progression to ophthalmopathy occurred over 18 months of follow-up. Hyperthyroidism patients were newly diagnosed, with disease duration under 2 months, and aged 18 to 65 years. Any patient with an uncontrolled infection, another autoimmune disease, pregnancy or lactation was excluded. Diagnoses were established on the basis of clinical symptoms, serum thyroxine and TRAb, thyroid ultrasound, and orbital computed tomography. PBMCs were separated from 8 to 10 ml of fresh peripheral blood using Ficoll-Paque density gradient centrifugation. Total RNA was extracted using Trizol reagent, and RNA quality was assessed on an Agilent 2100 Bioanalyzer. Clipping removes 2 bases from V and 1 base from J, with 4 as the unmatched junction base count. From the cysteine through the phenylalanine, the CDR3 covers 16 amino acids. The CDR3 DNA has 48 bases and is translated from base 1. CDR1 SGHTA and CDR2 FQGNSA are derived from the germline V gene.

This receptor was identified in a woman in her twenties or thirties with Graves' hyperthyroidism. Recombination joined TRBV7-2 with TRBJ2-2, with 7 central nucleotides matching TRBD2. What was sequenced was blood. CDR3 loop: CASSLWPGGNTGELFF. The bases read TGTGCCAGCAGCTTATGGCCGGGGGGGAACACCGGGGAGCTGTTTTTT.